One T cell receptor (beta chain) is described in this entry. Its antigen is not identified. These data come from a study of T cell responses to AZD1222 COVID-19 vaccine. Study-wide points: Of spike-specific TCRs, nearly half reportedly target regions left unmutated in variants. Among those given AZD1222, only 6 or 7 were seropositive at baseline. Repertoire samples came only from after the peak T cell response. The sample set comprised mostly white British donors with more females, and clonal diversity was possibly underestimated.

The V gene end was trimmed by 5 bases and the J gene end by 5 bases; junction bases not matched to a gene: 11. The CDR3 runs to 16 residues. Germline loops: CDR1 LNHDA, CDR2 SQIVND (reference sequence). TCRdb's table, derived via immunoSEQ multiplex PCR, lists solely in-frame clones and lacks some. The sample holds around 150,000 clones, roughly 94% seen once. This clonotype originated in an adult who received the AZD1222 COVID-19 vaccine. The sequencing used peripheral blood, collected 28 days after the second AZD1222 dose. The rearrangement links TRBV19 to TRBJ2-3, with TRBD1 matching 9 bases. This CDR3 reads CASSLPDRGRIDTQYF. CDR3 coding DNA: TGTGCCAGTAGTCTGCCGGACAGGGGCAGAATAGATACGCAGTATTTT.